This TCR beta chain was recorded in a study of blood T cells in healthy people across ages. Study information: Every two T cells gave about one barcoded beta molecule via template switching.

Germline assignment: CDR1 DFQATT and CDR2 SNEGSKA (reference sequence). The CDR3 is 13 residues long. Trimming shortened V by 3 bases and J by 5 bases, and 13 bases separated the two germline ends. PCR was performed a second time for about 6 to 12 cycles using a sample-barcoded 5' primer and a J-beta primer mix. Each CDR3 protein is one row after TCRdb ran MiXCR on the 5' RACE reads. This sample yields 850,000 to 1,000,000 distinct CDR3 sequences, of which 48% are seen a single time; around an eighth belongs to the top ten. The source material was blood. The TCR sequence derives from a man aged 25-45 years in good health. The chain couples TRBV20-1 to TRBJ2-5, with D uncertain. The CDR3 DNA reads as TGCAGTGCTAGGGCAGATCTGGGGGAGACCCAGTACTTC. As protein: CSARADLGETQYF.